This T cell receptor (beta chain) was sequenced in a study of T cell repertoires in cytomegalovirus infection. Study context: Epitope selection comprised recently identified HLA-C-restricted CMV epitopes and well-studied HLA-B-restricted CMV epitopes. Indicated by public TCR beta signatures were CMV infection and matching HLA type.

MiXCR was run by TCRdb on the reads, yielding one entry per CDR3 protein. The data show 900,000 to 950,000 distinct CDR3 sequences, with roughly 30% seen just once and roughly 12% held by the top ten. In regard to this clonotype: As yet, its antigen is unknown.

This CDR3 spans 14 amino acids. The germline CDR1 and CDR2 sequences are PRHDT and FYEKMQ (reference sequence). After removal of 3 bases from V and 7 bases from J, the junction contained 6 bases not matched to a gene. This sample comprised cultured CD8+ T cells from PBMCs, obtained from culture after CMV antigen stimulation. The receptor comes from a human donor in good health (CMV status not recorded). Some clones in this sample may be carry-over from other donors' samples. The chain combines TRBV13 with TRBJ2-1; 7 bases are shared with TRBD1. CDR3 bases: TGTGCCAGCAGCTTGACAGGGATTAGGAATGAGCAGTTCTTC. This codes for CASSLTGIRNEQFF.